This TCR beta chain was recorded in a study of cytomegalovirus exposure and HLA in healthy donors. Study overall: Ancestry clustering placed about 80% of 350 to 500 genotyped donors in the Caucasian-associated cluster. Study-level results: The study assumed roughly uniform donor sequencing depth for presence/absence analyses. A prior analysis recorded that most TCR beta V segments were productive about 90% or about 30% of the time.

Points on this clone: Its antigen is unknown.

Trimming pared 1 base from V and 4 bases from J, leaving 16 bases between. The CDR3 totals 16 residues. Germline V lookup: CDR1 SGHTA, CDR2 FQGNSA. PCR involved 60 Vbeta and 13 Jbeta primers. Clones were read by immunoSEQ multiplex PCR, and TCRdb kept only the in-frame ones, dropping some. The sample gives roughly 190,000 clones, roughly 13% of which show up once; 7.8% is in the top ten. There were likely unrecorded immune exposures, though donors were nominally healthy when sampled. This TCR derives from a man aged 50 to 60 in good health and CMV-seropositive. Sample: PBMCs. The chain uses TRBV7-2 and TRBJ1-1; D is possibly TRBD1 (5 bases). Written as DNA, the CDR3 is TGTGCCAGCAGCTTAGGGGCAGGGTGGGGTAGCACTGAAGCTTTCTTT. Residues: CASSLGAGWGSTEAFF.